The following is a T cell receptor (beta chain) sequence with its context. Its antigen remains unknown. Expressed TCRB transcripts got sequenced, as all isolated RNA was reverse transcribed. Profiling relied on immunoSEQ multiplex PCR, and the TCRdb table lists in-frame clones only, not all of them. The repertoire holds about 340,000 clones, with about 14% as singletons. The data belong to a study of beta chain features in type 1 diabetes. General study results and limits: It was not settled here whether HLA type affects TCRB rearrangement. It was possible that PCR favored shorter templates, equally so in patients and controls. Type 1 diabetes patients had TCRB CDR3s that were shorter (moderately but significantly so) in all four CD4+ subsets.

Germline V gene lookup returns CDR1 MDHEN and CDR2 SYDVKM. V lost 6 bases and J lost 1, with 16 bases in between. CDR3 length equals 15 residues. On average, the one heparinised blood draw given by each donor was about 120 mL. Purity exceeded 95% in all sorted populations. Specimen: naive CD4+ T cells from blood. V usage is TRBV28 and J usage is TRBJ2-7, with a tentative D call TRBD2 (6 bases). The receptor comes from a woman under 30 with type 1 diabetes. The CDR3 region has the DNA TGTGCCAGCAGACCCAACCGGGACTTTTCCTACGAGCAGTACTTC. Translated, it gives CASRPNRDFSYEQYF.